This T cell receptor beta chain was sequenced in a study of blood T cell repertoires in COVID-19. On the study more broadly: Acute-phase and convalescent COVID-19 samples originated in the United States, Italy and Spain.

Only in-frame clones appear in the TCRdb table, and some are missing; sequencing was by immunoSEQ multiplex PCR. The data show about 74,000 clones, roughly 80% seen once. CDR1 and CDR2 (germline): GTSNPN, SVGIG (reference sequence). The ends were cut back, 4 bases at V and 0 bases at J, with 7 bases in the middle. This CDR3 comprises 13 residues. The clonotype comes from a man at least 80 years old with acute or convalescent COVID-19. The rearrangement uses TRBV30 and TRBJ1-3; D gene uncertain. Sequencing was carried out using peripheral blood. For the CDR3, the DNA is TGTGCCTGGAATCCGGTCTCTGGAAACACCATATATTTT. This encodes CAWNPVSGNTIYF.